A single sample is the source of the 32 T cell receptor beta chains below, sequenced in a study of blood T cell repertoires in COVID-19. The protocol was immunoSEQ multiplex PCR, while the TCRdb copy is restricted to in-frame clones and leaves out a portion. The data contain 200,000 to 250,000 clones, roughly nine tenths of them seen just once; the ten biggest clones take up about 10%. Sequenced: PBMCs or T cells enriched from blood (not recorded which). The receptors come from a man younger than 45 who had recovered from COVID-19.

The gene calls are TRBV15 and TRBJ1-3, with D possibly matching TRBD1 (6 bases). The ends were cut back, 8 bases at V and 4 bases at J, with 18 bases in the middle. CDR3 length equals 15 residues. Germline V gene lookup returns CDR1 LNHNV and CDR2 YYDKDF (reference sequence). CDR3 sequence: CATSNSTGMGNTIYF. The CDR3 nucleotides are TGTGCCACCTCTAATTCCACAGGGATGGGAAACACCATATATTTT.

The V and J genes are TRBV7-6 and TRBJ2-5, with TRBD1 matching over 7 bases. Germline values: CDR1 SGHVS, CDR2 FNYEAQ. Trimming took 2 bases from V and 4 from J; bases not matched to a gene: 10. The CDR3 has 16 residues. As DNA, the CDR3 is TGTGCCAGCAGCTTAACCTATCAGACAGGGAGAGAGACCCAGTACTTC. This sequence encodes CASSLTYQTGRETQYF.

V is TRBV6-5 and J is TRBJ2-7, with D perhaps TRBD1 (6 bases). The CDR3 spans 15 residues. V lost 2 bases and J 3 bases, leaving 14 bases between the germline ends. Germline V lookup: CDR1 MNHEY, CDR2 SVGAGI. The DNA of the CDR3 is TGTGCCAGCAGTTACCGAGGGGGATTAATCTACGAGCAGTACTTC. It yields the protein CASSYRGGLIYEQYF.

The genes are TRBV18 and TRBJ1-1; D is unresolved. Per germline, CDR1 KGHSH and CDR2 LQKENI. The CDR3 covers 15 residues. V was shortened by 0 bases and J by 2 bases, with 10 bases between the two germline ends. CDR3 sequence reads: CASSPPRAINTEAFF. The CDR3 nucleotides read TGTGCCAGCTCACCACCGCGGGCAATCAACACTGAAGCTTTCTTT.

The chain couples TRBV28 to TRBJ2-5, with a weak D call TRBD2 (5 bases). This CDR3 region has 14 residues. Trimming cost V 2 bases and J 7 bases, with 14 bases left between them. CDR1 is MDHEN, CDR2 SYDVKM, per germline. DNA for the CDR3: TGTGCCAGCAGTTTAGGAGGACTCCCGGGGACCCAGTACTTC. As protein: CASSLGGLPGTQYF. Variable domain in full (rest from reference TRBV28 and TRBJ2-5): DVKVTQSSRYLVKRTGEKVFLECVQDMDHENMFWYRQDPGLGLRLIYFSYDVKMKEKGDIPEGYSVSREKKERFSLILESASTNQTSMYLCASSLGGLPGTQYFGPGTRLLVL.

This chain links TRBV5-5 with TRBJ2-7; D is perhaps TRBD2 (6 bases). The CDR3 length is 20 residues. The V and J ends lost 1 base and 3 bases respectively, with 29 bases between them. Looked up from germline, CDR1 is SGHKS and CDR2 is YYEKEE (reference sequence). The CDR3 region is CASSLYVPSVPGRGFYEQYF. The CDR3, as DNA: TGTGCCAGCAGCTTGTATGTGCCTTCGGTGCCGGGTCGGGGGTTCTACGAGCAGTACTTC.

The chain joins TRBV5-8 to TRBJ1-3, with D possibly being TRBD1 (5 bases). Germline V lookup: CDR1 SGHTS, CDR2 YDEGEE. V lost 3 bases and J 4 bases, leaving 8 bases between the germline ends. CDR3 length: 13 amino acids. The CDR3 spells CASSWGGGNTIYF. In DNA form, the CDR3 reads TGTGCCAGCAGCTGGGGCGGCGGAAACACCATATATTTT.

V usage is TRBV19 and J usage is TRBJ2-1, with a weak D call TRBD2 (5 bases). The CDR3 is 11 residues long. V dropped 7 bases and J dropped 4 bases, with 5 bases sitting between them. Germline CDR1 LNHDA, CDR2 SQIVND (reference sequence). The CDR3 sequence is CASTGYNEQFF. DNA for the CDR3: TGTGCCAGTACGGGGTACAATGAGCAGTTCTTC.

The chain links TRBV6-5 to TRBJ1-5; weak D call: TRBD1 (6 bases). The ends were cut back, 7 bases at V and 5 bases at J, with 12 bases in the middle. This CDR3 has 13 amino acids. In germline, CDR1 is MNHEY, CDR2 SVGAGI. As DNA, the CDR3 is TGTGCCAGCACCCAGACAGGAGATCAGCCCCAGCATTTT. Its protein is CASTQTGDQPQHF.

The chain has TRBV5-1 and TRBJ2-1, with D possibly matching TRBD2 (6 bases). V gave up 2 bases and J gave up 3 bases, with 9 bases separating them. Looked up from germline, CDR1 is SGHRS and CDR2 is YFSETQ. The CDR3 has 14 amino acids. The DNA for the CDR3 is TGCGCCAGCAGCTTTCGGGGGAGCTACAATGAGCAGTTCTTC. Amino acids: CASSFRGSYNEQFF.

The rearrangement joins TRBV6-5 to TRBJ1-6; D not certain. Between the trimmed V and J ends, which lost 4 bases and 6 bases, there was a span of 7 bases. This CDR3 has 13 amino acids. Germline V gene sequence: CDR1 MNHEY, CDR2 SVGAGI. In DNA, the CDR3 is TGTGCCAGCAGTTTTCCGGGTAATTCACCCCTCCACTTT. Its protein product is CASSFPGNSPLHF.

The rearrangement uses TRBV6-5 and TRBJ2-1; 7 nucleotides match TRBD2. Germline V gene lookup returns CDR1 MNHEY and CDR2 SVGAGI. Trimming took 0 bases from V and 8 from J; bases not matched to a gene: 7. The CDR3 covers 15 residues. DNA for the CDR3: TGTGCCAGCAGTTACTCTCTAGCAGGGAGGGATGAGCAGTTCTTC. It specifies CASSYSLAGRDEQFF.

The V gene is TRBV4-1, the J gene TRBJ1-4; D ambiguous. The CDR3 is 13 residues long. Germline V gives CDR1 MGHRA, CDR2 YSYEKL. V shed 1 base and J shed 7 bases, with 7 bases lying between them. CDR3 nucleotides: TGCGCCAGCAGCCAAGCGGCGGGTGAAAAACTGTTTTTT. It codes for CASSQAAGEKLFF.

V usage is TRBV24-1 and J usage is TRBJ2-2; D unclear. V shed 2 bases and J shed 5 bases, with 5 bases lying between them. CDR3 length: 13 residues. Germline V gene lookup returns CDR1 KGHDR and CDR2 SFDVKD. The CDR3 loop reads CATSDSPTGELFF. The CDR3 coding sequence is TGTGCCACCAGTGATTCCCCTACCGGGGAGCTGTTTTTT.

The V call is TRBV6-5, the J call TRBJ1-6, with D unclear. The germline V and J ends were trimmed by 6 bases and 7 bases, with 10 bases remaining between them. The CDR3 consists of 13 residues. In germline, CDR1 is MNHEY, CDR2 SVGAGI. The CDR3 region is CASRPGINSPLHF. For the CDR3, the DNA is TGTGCCAGCAGACCGGGGATCAATTCACCCCTCCACTTT.

The chain has TRBV21-1 and TRBJ2-1; no DNA check was done on the table's D call, TRBD1. TRBV21-1 is classified as a pseudogene. The CDR3 sequence is 16 residues long. CDR3 loop: CASSMGQMSTYNEQFF. As DNA, the CDR3 is TGTGCCAGCAGCATGGGACAGATGTCGACCTACAATGAGCAGTTCTTC.

Details on this clone: An end of the junction differs from the germline gene, which may be a read error. The J gene is TRBJ1-1, the V gene TRBV6-2 or TRBV6-3; 7 nucleotides match TRBD1. Per germline, CDR1 MNHEY and CDR2 SVGEGT. The CDR3 length is 15 residues. CDR3 residues: CASSSGTVGNSEAFF. The DNA for the CDR3 is TGTGCCAGCAGCTCCGGGACAGTGGGGAACTCTGAAGCTTTCTTT.

The V gene is TRBV18, the J gene TRBJ1-3; tentatively, D is TRBD1 (5 bases). The V gene lost 7 bases and the J gene lost 3 bases, with 13 bases spanning the gap. There are 14 residues in the CDR3. Per germline, CDR1 KGHSH and CDR2 LQKENI. Written as DNA, the CDR3 is TGTGCCAGCTTTACTCAGGGAAGTGGAAACACCATATATTTT. This translates into CASFTQGSGNTIYF. The full variable domain, its missing parts supplied by reference TRBV18 and TRBJ1-3, is NAGVMQNPRHLVRRRGQEARLRCSPMKGHSHVYWYRQLPEEGLKFMVYLQKENIIDESGMPKERFSAEFPKEGPSILRIQQVVRGDSAAYFCASFTQGSGNTIYFGEGSWLTVV.

The chain links TRBV3-1 (or the pseudogene TRBV3-2) to TRBJ1-2; D unclear. CDR3 size: 17 residues. V lost 0 bases and J lost 5, with 19 bases in between. The germline CDR1 and CDR2 sequences are LGHDT and YNNKEL (reference sequence). The CDR3 coding sequence is TGTGCCAGCAGCCAAGACCTGGGCCTACCCTCCTCTTATGGCTACACCTTC. As protein: CASSQDLGLPSSYGYTF.

The chain uses TRBV28 and TRBJ2-3; 10 bases align to TRBD1. The length of the CDR3 is 15 residues. V dropped 5 bases and J dropped 4; count of bases not matched to a gene: 6. Germline CDR1 and CDR2: MDHEN and SYDVKM. The CDR3 is CASSMTGGPADTQYF. The CDR3 DNA reads TGTGCCAGCAGTATGACAGGGGGCCCAGCAGATACGCAGTATTTT.

The chain is built from TRBV2 and TRBJ2-1; 7 bases are a match to TRBD2. Per germline, CDR1 SNHLY and CDR2 FYNNEI. Trimming took 2 bases from V and 8 from J; bases not matched to a gene: 6. This CDR3 region has 14 residues. The CDR3 region is CASSEPASGHEQFF. CDR3 nucleotides: TGTGCCAGCAGTGAACCGGCTAGCGGCCATGAGCAGTTCTTC.

J is TRBJ2-4 and V is TRBV5-8, with D possibly matching TRBD2 (6 bases). With 4 bases removed from V and 3 bases from J, the gap between germline ends came to 23 bases. The CDR3 has 18 residues. Germline lookup yields CDR1 SGHTS and CDR2 YDEGEE. The CDR3 DNA is TGTGCCAGCAGCCGGGGTGGGGGACTCCGGTTGGGCAAAAACATTCAGTACTTC. Protein: CASSRGGGLRLGKNIQYF. The full variable domain, rest sourced from reference TRBV5-8 and TRBJ2-4, is EAGVTQSPTHLIKTRGQQATLRCSPISGHTSVYWYQQALGLGLQFLLWYDEGEERNRGNFPPRFSGRQFPNYSSELNVNALELEDSALYLCASSRGGGLRLGKNIQYFGAGTRLSVL.

About this clone: At the DNA level, this CDR3 is encoded by other sequences in the same sample as well. The chain joins TRBV4-1 to TRBJ2-5; D unresolved. The CDR3 has 13 amino acids. Between the trimmed V and J ends, which lost 1 base and 5 bases, there was a span of 8 bases. Germline V CDR1 and CDR2: MGHRA, YSYEKL. For the CDR3, the DNA is TGCGCCAGCAGCCAAGGTGGCTTGGAGACCCAGTACTTC. Encoded protein: CASSQGGLETQYF.

V is TRBV29-1 and J is TRBJ1-2, with D perhaps TRBD1 (5 bases). CDR1 and CDR2 from the germline V gene are SQVTM and ANQGSEA. The CDR3 is made up of 12 amino acids. Trimming removed 8 bases from V and 7 bases from J, with 17 bases in between. CDR3 amino acids: CSFYLSGFGYTF. DNA for the CDR3: TGCAGCTTTTACTTGTCAGGGTTTGGCTACACCTTC.

The gene calls are TRBV18 and TRBJ1-1; TRBD1 agrees at 8 bases. There are 14 residues in the CDR3. Germline CDR1 is KGHSH and CDR2 is LQKENI. J was trimmed by 5 bases and V by 6 bases; bases with no gene match: 8. CDR3 sequence reads: CASSHKDRGTEAFF. The CDR3 DNA follows: TGTGCCAGCTCTCACAAAGACAGGGGAACTGAAGCTTTCTTT. The full variable domain, its missing parts supplied by reference TRBV18 and TRBJ1-1, is NAGVMQNPRHLVRRRGQEARLRCSPMKGHSHVYWYRQLPEEGLKFMVYLQKENIIDESGMPKERFSAEFPKEGPSILRIQQVVRGDSAAYFCASSHKDRGTEAFFGQGTRLTVV.

The chain joins TRBV28 to TRBJ2-2, with TRBD2 as a possible D gene (6 bases). Trimming removed 8 bases from V and 4 bases from J, with 17 bases in between. The CDR3 is made up of 15 amino acids. Germline-derived CDR1 and CDR2 are MDHEN and SYDVKM. The CDR3 loop reads CASQVAALGTGELFF. The CDR3 nucleotides are TGTGCCAGCCAGGTAGCGGCCCTCGGCACCGGGGAGCTGTTTTTT.

V is TRBV6-5 and J is TRBJ2-7; perhaps TRBD2 as D (6 bases). The CDR3 spans 14 residues. Germline V lookup: CDR1 MNHEY, CDR2 SVGAGI. Deletions cut 3 bases from V and 3 bases from J, with 12 bases between. CDR3 coding DNA: TGTGCCAGCAGTTATGGGGGACTCCTCTACGAGCAGTACTTC. Protein sequence: CASSYGGLLYEQYF.

This clone was seen just once. V and J are TRBV11-3 and TRBJ2-2, with 13 bases matching TRBD2. Germline V gene lookup returns CDR1 SGHNT and CDR2 YENEEA. V gave up 5 bases and J gave up 5 bases; unmatched junction bases: 11. The CDR3 spans 18 residues. CDR3 in amino acids: CASSPTWTSGRWTGELFF. CDR3 nucleotide sequence: TGTGCCAGCAGCCCCACATGGACTAGCGGGAGATGGACCGGGGAGCTGTTTTTT.

The count of this clone is one. V usage is TRBV30 and J usage is TRBJ1-5, with 7 bases matching TRBD1. The CDR3 extends over 15 amino acids. The trim removed 3 bases at V and 2 bases at J, leaving 7 bases unmatched. Per germline, CDR1 GTSNPN and CDR2 SVGIG (reference sequence). DNA for the CDR3: TGTGCCTGGAGCCTAGGGGGCGCGGGCAATCAGCCCCAGCATTTT. Amino acid sequence: CAWSLGGAGNQPQHF.

The CDR3 DNA is TGTGCCAGCAGCTACCTTGAGGGGAGGGGCTACACCTTC. Amino acid sequence: CASSYLEGRGYTF. The rearrangement links TRBV28 to TRBJ1-2; D might be TRBD1 (5 bases). The germline V gene encodes CDR1 MDHEN and CDR2 SYDVKM. CDR3 length: 13 residues. Trimming pared 6 bases from V and 8 bases from J, leaving 16 bases between.

Only one count was recorded for this clone. V and J are TRBV5-4 and TRBJ1-3, with a weak D call TRBD1 (6 bases). Per the germline V gene, CDR1 is SGHNT and CDR2 is YYREEE (reference sequence). Deletions cut 4 bases from V and 0 bases from J, with 11 bases between. The CDR3 runs to 15 residues. CDR3 coding DNA: TGTGCCAGCAGCACCCGGGACACCTCTGGAAACACCATATATTTT. Protein: CASSTRDTSGNTIYF. Full variable domain (rest looked up from reference TRBV5-4 and TRBJ1-3): ETGVTQSPTHLIKTRGQQVTLRCSSQSGHNTVSWYQQALGQGPQFIFQYYREEENGRGNFPPRFSGLQFPNYSSELNVNALELDDSALYLCASSTRDTSGNTIYFGEGSWLTVV.

This chain links TRBV5-6 with TRBJ1-5; D gene ambiguous. The germline V gene encodes CDR1 SGHDT and CDR2 YYEEEE. The CDR3 totals 14 residues. V lost 4 bases and J lost 0, with 8 bases in between. CDR3 nucleotides: TGTGCCAGCAGCCCGAGCGGTAGCAATCAGCCCCAGCATTTT. Translation: CASSPSGSNQPQHF.